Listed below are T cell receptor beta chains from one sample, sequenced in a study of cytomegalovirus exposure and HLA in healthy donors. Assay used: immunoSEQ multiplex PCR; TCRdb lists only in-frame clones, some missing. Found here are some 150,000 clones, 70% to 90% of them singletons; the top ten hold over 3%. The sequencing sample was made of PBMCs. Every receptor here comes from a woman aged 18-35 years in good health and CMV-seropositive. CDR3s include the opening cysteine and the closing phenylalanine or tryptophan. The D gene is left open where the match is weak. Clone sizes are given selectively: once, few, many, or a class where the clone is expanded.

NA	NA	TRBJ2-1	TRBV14	TGTGCCAGCAGCCCCGGCTCCTACAATGAGCAGTTCTTC	CASSPGSYNEQFF
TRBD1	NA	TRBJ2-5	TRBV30	TGTGCCTGGAGTCAGACAGGGGGGGACCAAGAGACCCAGTACTTC	CAWSQTGGDQETQYF
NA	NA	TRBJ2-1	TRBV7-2	TGTGCCAGCAGCTTAGGCGGCGGTGAGCAGTTCTTC	CASSLGGGEQFF
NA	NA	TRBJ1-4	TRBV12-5	TGTGCTAGTGGTTTGGTACTTGGAGGGCGGTATCATGAAAAACTGTTTTTT	CASGLVLGGRYHEKLFF
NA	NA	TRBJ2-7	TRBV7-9	TGTGCCAGCAGCGTAGGGGGAGGATTTTACGAGCAGTACTTC	CASSVGGGFYEQYF
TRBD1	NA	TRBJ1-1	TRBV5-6	TGTGCCAGCAGACGTGAAAAGGGGACAGGGGATTGGAACACTGAAGCTTTCTTT	CASRREKGTGDWNTEAFF
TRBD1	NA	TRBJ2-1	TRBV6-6	TGTGCCAGCAGCCCCAGGGGGACCGGGTCCGGTGAGCAGTTCTTC	CASSPRGTGSGEQFF
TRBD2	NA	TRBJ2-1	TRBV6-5	TGTGCCAGCAGTTTTTTAGCGGGAGCGGCTGATGAGCAGTTCTTC	CASSFLAGAADEQFF
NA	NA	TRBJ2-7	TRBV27	TGTGCCAGCAGTGAAGACCGGGATGCAAGGCCCTACGAGCAGTACTTC	CASSEDRDARPYEQYF
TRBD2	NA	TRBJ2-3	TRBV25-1	TGTGCCAGCAGTGCGCATAGACTAGCGGGAGTTCTAGATACGCAGTATTTT	CASSAHRLAGVLDTQYF
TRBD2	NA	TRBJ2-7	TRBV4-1	TGCGCCAGCAGCCAGTTACTAGCGGGAGGGCCCAACTACGAGCAGTACTTC	CASSQLLAGGPNYEQYF
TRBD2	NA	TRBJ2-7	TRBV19	TGTGCCAGTAGTATTGCGGGGGGTCTGTACGAGCAGTACTTC	CASSIAGGLYEQYF
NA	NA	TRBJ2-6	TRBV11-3	TGTGCCAGCAAGGGGGTTGACTCTGGGGCCAACGTCCTGACTTTC	CASKGVDSGANVLTF
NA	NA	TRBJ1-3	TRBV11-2	TGTGCCAGCAGCTGGGGGGGAGGCTCTGGAAACACCATATATTTT	CASSWGGGSGNTIYF
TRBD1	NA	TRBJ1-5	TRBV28	TGTGCCAGCAGTTGGGACAGGGATGTCCCCCAGCATTTT	CASSWDRDVPQHF
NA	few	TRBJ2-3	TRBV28	TGTGCCAGCAGTTTACTCGGGACAGATACGCAGTATTTT	CASSLLGTDTQYF
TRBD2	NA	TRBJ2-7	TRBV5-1	TGCGCCAGCAGCAGGAGAGCGGGAGAGCAATACGAGCAGTACTTC	CASSRRAGEQYEQYF
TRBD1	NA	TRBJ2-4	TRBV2	TGTGCCAGCAGTCAAACAACAGGACAGGGAAAAAACATTCAGTACTTC	CASSQTTGQGKNIQYF
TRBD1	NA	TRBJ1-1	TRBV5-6	TGTGCCAGCAGCGGCCCCGGGACAGGGGAGGGATCTGAAGCTTTCTTT	CASSGPGTGEGSEAFF
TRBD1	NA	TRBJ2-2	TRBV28	TGTGCCATCGAAGACAGGGGGCGGACCGGGGAGCTGTTTTTT	CAIEDRGRTGELFF
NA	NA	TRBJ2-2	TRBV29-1	TGCAGCGTCGAGAAGACAGACACCGGGGAGCTGTTTTTT	CSVEKTDTGELFF
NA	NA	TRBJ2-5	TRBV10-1	TGCGCCAGCAGTGGGTCAGGGGAACAAGAGACCCAGTACTTC	CASSGSGEQETQYF
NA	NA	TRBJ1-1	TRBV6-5	TGTGCCAGCAGTTACTCGAATCTGCGCGCCAGGGCTTTCTTT	CASSYSNLRARAFF
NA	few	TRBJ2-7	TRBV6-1	TGTGCCAGCAGTGAAATGCCAGGTTCCTACGAGCAGTACTTC	CASSEMPGSYEQYF
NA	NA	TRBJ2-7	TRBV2	TGTGCCAGCAGAGATTCCTTAGGGGACGAGCAGTACTTC	CASRDSLGDEQYF
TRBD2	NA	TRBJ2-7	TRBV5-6	TGTGCCAGCAGCTTGGGAGGACTAGCGGGAGACGAGCAGTACTTC	CASSLGGLAGDEQYF
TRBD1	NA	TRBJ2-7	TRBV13	TGTGCCAGCAGCCTACGGGACAGAACCTACGAGCAGTACTTC	CASSLRDRTYEQYF
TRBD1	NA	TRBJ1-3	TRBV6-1	TGTGCCAGCAGTACCGGGACAGGGACTGGAAACACCATATATTTT	CASSTGTGTGNTIYF
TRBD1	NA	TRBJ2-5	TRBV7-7	TGTGCCAGCAGCTTAGTGGCAGGGGGTTTGGAGACCCAGTACTTC	CASSLVAGGLETQYF
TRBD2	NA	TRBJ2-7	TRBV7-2	TGTGCCAGCAGCTTAGGTGGGGGACTAGACTCTATTGAGCAGTACTTC	CASSLGGGLDSIEQYF
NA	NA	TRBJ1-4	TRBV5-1	TGCGCCAGCAGGGATCCAGGGACTAATGAAAAACTGTTTTTT	CASRDPGTNEKLFF
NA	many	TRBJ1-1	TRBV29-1	TGCAGCGTTGCCGACAGACAGAACACTGAAGCTTTCTTT	CSVADRQNTEAFF
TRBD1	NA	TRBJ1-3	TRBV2	TGTGCCAGCAGGACAGGGTCCCCTGGAAACACCATATATTTT	CASRTGSPGNTIYF
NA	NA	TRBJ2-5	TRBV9	TGTGCCAGCAGCGACGGACTATCCTTGGGCACAATGGAGACCCAGTACTTC	CASSDGLSLGTMETQYF
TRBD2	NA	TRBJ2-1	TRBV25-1	TGTGCCAGCAGTTGGCCTAGCGGGAGGTCCAGCTCCTACAATGAGCAGTTCTTC	CASSWPSGRSSSYNEQFF
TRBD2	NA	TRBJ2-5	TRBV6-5	TGTGCCACCTCAAGACTAGCGGGAGTAGAGACCCAGTACTTC	CATSRLAGVETQYF
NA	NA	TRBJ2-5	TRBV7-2	TGTGCCAGCAGCCCCTCCGGGCTAGCCGGTGGGACCCAGTACTTC	CASSPSGLAGGTQYF
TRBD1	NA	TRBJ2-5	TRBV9	TGTGCCAGCAGCGCCCGGACAGGGGGAGGGACCCAGTACTTC	CASSARTGGGTQYF
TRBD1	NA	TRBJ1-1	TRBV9	TGTGCCAGCAGCGTAGCAGACAGGGTGGACACTGAAGCTTTCTTT	CASSVADRVDTEAFF
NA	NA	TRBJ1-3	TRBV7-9	TGTGCCAGCAGCCCCGTCTCTGGAAACACCATATATTTT	CASSPVSGNTIYF
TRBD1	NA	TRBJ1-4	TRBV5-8	TGTGCCAGCAGTTTGGGACAGGGGTTACGGGGTGAAAAACTGTTTTTT	CASSLGQGLRGEKLFF
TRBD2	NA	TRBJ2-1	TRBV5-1	TGCGCCAGCAGCCCGGGAGCGGGGGGGGCGCTAAATGAGCAGTTCTTC	CASSPGAGGALNEQFF